A single sample is the source of the 5 T cell receptor beta chains below, sequenced in a study of T cells in localized non-small cell lung cancer. Assay: immunoSEQ multiplex PCR; the TCRdb copy retains only in-frame clones and omits some. Of approximately 88,000 clones listed, more than 75% were seen once; the top ten hold over 4%. The material sequenced was PBMCs, taken before any cancer treatment. The source of these receptors is a woman aged 35-75 years with stage II squamous cell lung carcinoma.

This rearrangement joins TRBV28 to TRBJ2-2; D ambiguous. Germline V gene sequence: CDR1 MDHEN, CDR2 SYDVKM. V gave up 5 bases and J gave up 7 bases, with 8 bases separating them. CDR3 length: 12 amino acids. CDR3 coding DNA: TGTGCCAGCAGTGAATTTGGCGGGGAGCTGTTTTTT. Translating it yields CASSEFGGELFF.

The rearrangement joins TRBV25-1 to TRBJ2-3; 8 positions match TRBD2. V was pared by 6 bases and J by 5 bases, with 13 bases of the junction left unmatched. The CDR3 is 16 amino acids. Germline CDR1 MGHDK, CDR2 SYGVNS. This CDR3 is CASSRYQAGAKDTQYF. DNA of the CDR3: TGTGCCAGCAGCCGGTACCAAGCGGGAGCGAAAGATACGCAGTATTTT.

The genes are TRBV4-1 and TRBJ2-7; 8 bases are shared with TRBD2. CDR1 MGHRA and CDR2 YSYEKL come from the germline V gene. Trimming took 7 bases from V and 3 from J; bases not matched to a gene: 14. The CDR3 extends over 16 amino acids. In nucleotides, the CDR3 is TGCGCCAGCACCCCGGGGGGGGAGCCGAACATCTACGAGCAGTACTTC. It yields the protein CASTPGGEPNIYEQYF.

The chain employs TRBV9 and TRBJ2-5, with 7 bases aligning to TRBD1. Losses at the gene ends were 2 bases for V and 5 bases for J; bases not matched to a gene: 12. Germline V gene lookup returns CDR1 SGDLS and CDR2 YYNGEE. This CDR3 has 16 residues. CDR3 sequence: CASSVATQTGQETQYF. CDR3 nucleotides: TGTGCCAGCAGCGTGGCCACCCAGACAGGGCAGGAGACCCAGTACTTC.

The gene calls are TRBV12-5 and TRBJ1-1; D remains ambiguous. The germline V gene has CDR1 LGHNT and CDR2 FRNRAP. CDR3 size: 13 residues. V gave up 5 bases and J gave up 0 bases, with 7 bases separating them. CDR3 protein: CASGARVNTEAFF. In DNA form, the CDR3 reads TGTGCTAGTGGTGCCCGGGTGAACACTGAAGCTTTCTTT.